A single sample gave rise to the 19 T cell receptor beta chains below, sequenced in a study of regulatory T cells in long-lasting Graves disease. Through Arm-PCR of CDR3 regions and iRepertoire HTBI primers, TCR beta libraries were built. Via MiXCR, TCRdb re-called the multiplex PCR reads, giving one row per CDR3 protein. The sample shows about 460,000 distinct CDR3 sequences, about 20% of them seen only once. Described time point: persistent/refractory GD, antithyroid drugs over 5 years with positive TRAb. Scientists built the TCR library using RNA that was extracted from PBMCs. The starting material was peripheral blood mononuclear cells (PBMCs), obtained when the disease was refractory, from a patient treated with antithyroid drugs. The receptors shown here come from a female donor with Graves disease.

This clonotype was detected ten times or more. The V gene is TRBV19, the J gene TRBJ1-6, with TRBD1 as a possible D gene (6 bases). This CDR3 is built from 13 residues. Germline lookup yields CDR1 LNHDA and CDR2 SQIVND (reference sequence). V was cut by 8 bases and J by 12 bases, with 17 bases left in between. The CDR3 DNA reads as TGTGCCAGTCGCGGACACACAGGGTTACCCCTCCACTTT. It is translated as CASRGHTGLPLHF.

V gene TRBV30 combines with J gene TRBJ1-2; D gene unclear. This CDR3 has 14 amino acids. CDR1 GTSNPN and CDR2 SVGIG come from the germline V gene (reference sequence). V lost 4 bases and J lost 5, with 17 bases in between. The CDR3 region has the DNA TGTGCCTGGAACAGCGCCTTGGACCTATATGGCTACACCTTC. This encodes CAWNSALDLYGYTF.

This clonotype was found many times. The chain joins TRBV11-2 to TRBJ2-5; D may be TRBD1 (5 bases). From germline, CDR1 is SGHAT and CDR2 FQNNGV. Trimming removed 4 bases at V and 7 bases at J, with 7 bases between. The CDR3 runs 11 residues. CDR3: CASSSQGTQYF. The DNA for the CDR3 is TGTGCCAGCAGCTCTCAGGGGACCCAGTACTTC.

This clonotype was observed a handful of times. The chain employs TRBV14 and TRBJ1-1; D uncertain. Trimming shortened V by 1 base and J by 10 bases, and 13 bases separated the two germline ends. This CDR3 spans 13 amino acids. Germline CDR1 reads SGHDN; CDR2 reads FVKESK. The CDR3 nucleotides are TGTGCCAGCAGCCAAGGGACTGCTAGCGGAGCTTTCTTT. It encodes CASSQGTASGAFF. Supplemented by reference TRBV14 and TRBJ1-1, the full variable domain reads EAGVTQFPSHSVIEKGQTVTLRCDPISGHDNLYWYRRVMGKEIKFLLHFVKESKQDESGMPNNRFLAERTGGTYSTLKVQPAELEDSGVYFCASSQGTASGAFFGQGTRLTVV.

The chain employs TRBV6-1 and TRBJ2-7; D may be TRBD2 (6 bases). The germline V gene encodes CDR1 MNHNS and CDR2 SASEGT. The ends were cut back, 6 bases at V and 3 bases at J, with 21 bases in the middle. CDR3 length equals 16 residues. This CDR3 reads CASSPSGDLRLYEQYF. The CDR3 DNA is TGTGCCAGCAGCCCCTCGGGGGACCTCCGCCTCTACGAGCAGTACTTC.

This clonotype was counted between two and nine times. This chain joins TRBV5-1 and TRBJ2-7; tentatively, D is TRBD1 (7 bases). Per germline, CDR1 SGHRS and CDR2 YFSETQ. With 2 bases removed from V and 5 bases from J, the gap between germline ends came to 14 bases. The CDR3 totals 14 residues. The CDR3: CASSFTGEVNEQYF. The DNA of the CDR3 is TGCGCCAGCAGCTTTACAGGGGAGGTCAACGAGCAGTACTTC.

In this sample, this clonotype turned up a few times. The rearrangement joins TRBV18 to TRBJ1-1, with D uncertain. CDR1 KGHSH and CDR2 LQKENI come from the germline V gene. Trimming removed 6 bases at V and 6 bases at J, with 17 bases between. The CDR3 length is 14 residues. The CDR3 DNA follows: TGTGCCAGCTCGCCCACCCCGGCGAGACCTGAAGCTTTCTTT. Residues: CASSPTPARPEAFF.

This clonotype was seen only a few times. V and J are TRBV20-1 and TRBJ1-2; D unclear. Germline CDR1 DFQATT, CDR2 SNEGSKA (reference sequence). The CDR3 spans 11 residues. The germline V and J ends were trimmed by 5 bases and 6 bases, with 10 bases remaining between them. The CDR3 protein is CSAWNGDGYTF. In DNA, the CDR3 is TGCAGTGCTTGGAACGGAGATGGCTACACCTTC.

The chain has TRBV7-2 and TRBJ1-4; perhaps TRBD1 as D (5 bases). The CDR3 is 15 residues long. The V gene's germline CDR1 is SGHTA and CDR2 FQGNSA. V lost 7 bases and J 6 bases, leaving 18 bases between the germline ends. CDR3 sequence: CASKASRFRDEKLFF. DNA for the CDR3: TGTGCCAGCAAGGCTTCGAGGTTCAGGGATGAAAAACTGTTTTTT.

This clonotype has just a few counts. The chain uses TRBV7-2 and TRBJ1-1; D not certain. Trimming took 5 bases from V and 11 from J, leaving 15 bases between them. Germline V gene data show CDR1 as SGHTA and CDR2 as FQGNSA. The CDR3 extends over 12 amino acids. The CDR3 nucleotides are TGTGCCAGCAGCCCCCGTCAACGGGTGGCTTTCTTT. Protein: CASSPRQRVAFF. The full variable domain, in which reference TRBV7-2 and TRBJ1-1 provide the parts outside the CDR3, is GAGVSQSPSNKVTEKGKDVELRCDPISGHTALYWYRQSLGQGLEFLIYFQGNSAPDKSGLPSDRFSAERTGGSVSTLTIQRTQQEDSAVYLCASSPRQRVAFFGQGTRLTVV.

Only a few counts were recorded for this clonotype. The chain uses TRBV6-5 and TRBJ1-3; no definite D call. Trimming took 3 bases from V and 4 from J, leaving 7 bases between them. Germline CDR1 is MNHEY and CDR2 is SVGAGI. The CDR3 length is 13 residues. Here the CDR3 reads CASSYGMGNTIYF. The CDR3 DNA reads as TGTGCCAGCAGTTATGGGATGGGAAACACCATATATTTT.

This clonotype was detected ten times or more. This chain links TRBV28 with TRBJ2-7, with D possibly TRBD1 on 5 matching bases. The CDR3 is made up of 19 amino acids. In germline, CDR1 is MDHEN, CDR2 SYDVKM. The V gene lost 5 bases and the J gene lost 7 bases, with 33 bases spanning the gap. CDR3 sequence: CASSVPQGVGSSGFGEQYF. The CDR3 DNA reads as TGTGCCAGCAGTGTACCCCAAGGGGTTGGATCGTCAGGTTTCGGGGAGCAGTACTTC. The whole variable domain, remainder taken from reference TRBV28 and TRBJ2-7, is DVKVTQSSRYLVKRTGEKVFLECVQDMDHENMFWYRQDPGLGLRLIYFSYDVKMKEKGDIPEGYSVSREKKERFSLILESASTNQTSMYLCASSVPQGVGSSGFGEQYFGPGTRLTVT.

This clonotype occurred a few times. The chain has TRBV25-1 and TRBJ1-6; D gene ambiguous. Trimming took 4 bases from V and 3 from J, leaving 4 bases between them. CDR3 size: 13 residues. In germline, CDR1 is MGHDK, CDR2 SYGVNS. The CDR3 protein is CASSGDYNSPLHF. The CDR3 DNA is TGTGCCAGCAGTGGGGACTATAATTCACCCCTCCACTTT.

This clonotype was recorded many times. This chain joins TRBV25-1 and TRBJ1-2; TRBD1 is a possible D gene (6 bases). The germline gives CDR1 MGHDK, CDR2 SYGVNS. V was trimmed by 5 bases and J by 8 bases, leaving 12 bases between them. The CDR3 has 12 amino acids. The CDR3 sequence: CASSQGSGGYTF. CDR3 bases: TGTGCCAGCAGTCAGGGGTCAGGGGGCTACACCTTC.

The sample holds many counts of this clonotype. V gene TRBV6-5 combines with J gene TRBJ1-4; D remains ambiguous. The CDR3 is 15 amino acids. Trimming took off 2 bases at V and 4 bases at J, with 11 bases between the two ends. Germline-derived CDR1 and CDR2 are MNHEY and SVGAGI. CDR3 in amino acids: CASSYRSGGNEKLFF. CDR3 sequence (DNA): TGTGCCAGCAGTTACCGGTCAGGCGGTAATGAAAAACTGTTTTTT.

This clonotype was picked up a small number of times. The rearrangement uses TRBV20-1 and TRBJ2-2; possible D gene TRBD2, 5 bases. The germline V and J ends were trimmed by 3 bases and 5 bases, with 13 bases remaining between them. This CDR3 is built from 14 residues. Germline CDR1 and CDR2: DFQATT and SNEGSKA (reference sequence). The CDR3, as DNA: TGCAGTGCTAGGTCGGGGTTTGGGACCGGGGAGCTGTTTTTT. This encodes CSARSGFGTGELFF.

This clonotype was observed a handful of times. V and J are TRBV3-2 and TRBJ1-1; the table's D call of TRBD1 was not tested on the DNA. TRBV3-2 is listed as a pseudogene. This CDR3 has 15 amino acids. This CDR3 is CASSLNRDIMSEAFF. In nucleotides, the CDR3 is TGTGCCAGCAGCCTTAATAGGGACATTATGTCTGAAGCTTTCTTT.

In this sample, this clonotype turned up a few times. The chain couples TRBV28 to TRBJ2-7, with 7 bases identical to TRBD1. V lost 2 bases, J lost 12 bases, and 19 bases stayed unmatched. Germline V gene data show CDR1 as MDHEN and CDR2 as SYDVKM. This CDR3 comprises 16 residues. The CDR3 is CASSLTVGQLKARMYF. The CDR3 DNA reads TGTGCCAGCAGTTTAACAGTGGGACAGCTCAAAGCTAGGATGTACTTC. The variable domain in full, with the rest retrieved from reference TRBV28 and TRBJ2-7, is DVKVTQSSRYLVKRTGEKVFLECVQDMDHENMFWYRQDPGLGLRLIYFSYDVKMKEKGDIPEGYSVSREKKERFSLILESASTNQTSMYLCASSLTVGQLKARMYFGPGTRLTVT.

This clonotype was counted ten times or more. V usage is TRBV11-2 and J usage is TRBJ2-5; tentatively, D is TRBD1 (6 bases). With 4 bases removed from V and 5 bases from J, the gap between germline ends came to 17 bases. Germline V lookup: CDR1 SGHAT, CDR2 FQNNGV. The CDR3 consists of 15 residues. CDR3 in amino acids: CASSSLTGILETQYF. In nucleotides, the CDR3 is TGTGCCAGCAGCTCCTTAACAGGGATCCTCGAGACCCAGTACTTC.